These 25 T cell receptor beta chains originate from one sample sequenced in a study of shared clonotypes between healthy human individuals. Using immunoSEQ multiplex PCR, the repertoire was profiled, and TCRdb retains in-frame clones only, with some absent. The table lists hundreds of thousands of clones, about four fifths of them singletons. Sequencing was performed on PBMCs. All receptors come from a woman aged 40 to 50 in good health. Some clones in this sample may be carry-over from other donors' samples.

To note about this clone: This CDR3 is also generated by other DNA sequences in the sample. V is TRBV2 and J is TRBJ1-5, with unresolved D. The germline V gene has CDR1 SNHLY and CDR2 FYNNEI. There are 13 residues in the CDR3. The ends were cut back, 3 bases at V and 4 bases at J, with 7 bases in the middle. The DNA of the CDR3 is TGTGCCAGCAGTGAGGGGAGTAATCAGCCCCAGCATTTT. Protein sequence: CASSEGSNQPQHF. Full variable domain (missing parts from reference TRBV2 and TRBJ1-5): EPEVTQTPSHQVTQMGQEVILRCVPISNHLYFYWYRQILGQKVEFLVSFYNNEISEKSEIFDDQFSVERPDGSNFTLKIRSTKLEDSAMYFCASSEGSNQPQHFGDGTRLSIL.

The chain combines TRBV7-2 with TRBJ1-3; D might be TRBD1 (5 bases). Between the trimmed V and J ends, which lost 9 bases and 2 bases, there was a span of 14 bases. Germline CDR1 is SGHTA and CDR2 is FQGNSA. CDR3 length equals 14 residues. The CDR3 DNA reads as TGTGCCAGTTACACCGGAGGGGCTGGAAACACCATATATTTT. Translating it yields CASYTGGAGNTIYF.

The chain combines TRBV19 with TRBJ2-7; 8 nucleotides agree with TRBD1. Germline CDR1 is LNHDA and CDR2 is SQIVND (reference sequence). CDR3 length: 15 amino acids. V gave up 2 bases and J gave up 2 bases; unmatched junction bases: 5. The CDR3 spells CASSIRPQGAYEQYF. For the CDR3, the DNA is TGTGCCAGTAGTATACGTCCACAGGGGGCCTACGAGCAGTACTTC. Full variable domain (remainder filled in from reference TRBV19 and TRBJ2-7): DGGITQSPKYLFRKEGQNVTLSCEQNLNHDAMYWYRQDPGQGLRLIYYSQIVNDFQKGDIAEGYSVSREKKESFPLTVTSAQKNPTAFYLCASSIRPQGAYEQYFGPGTRLTVT.

The CDR3 loop reads CAISDPTKRAEQFF. DNA of the CDR3: TGTGCCATCAGTGATCCCACAAAACGGGCTGAGCAGTTCTTC. The chain recombines TRBV10-3 with TRBJ2-1; D ambiguous. This CDR3 has 14 amino acids. Germline CDR1 is ENHRY and CDR2 is SYGVKD. Trimming removed 3 bases at V and 9 bases at J, with 15 bases between.

Only a few counts were recorded for this clone. The chain employs TRBV5-4 and TRBJ2-3, with 12 bases lining up with TRBD2. The CDR3 totals 16 residues. Germline CDR1 SGHNT, CDR2 YYREEE (reference sequence). The V and J ends lost 3 bases and 0 bases, in that order; junction bases with no gene match: 2. In DNA, the CDR3 is TGTGCCAGCAGCTCCGGGACTAGCGGGAGCACAGATACGCAGTATTTT. This gives the protein CASSSGTSGSTDTQYF.

CDR3 bases: TGTGCCAGCAGTTTCAGTCAGCTTAATGAAAAACTGTTTTTT. Translation gives CASSFSQLNEKLFF. V gene TRBV27 combines with J gene TRBJ1-4; D remains ambiguous. CDR3 size: 14 residues. V lost 3 bases to trimming and J lost 4 bases, with 9 bases between them. Germline V gene lookup returns CDR1 MNHEY and CDR2 SMNVEV (reference sequence). Full variable domain (missing parts from reference TRBV27 and TRBJ1-4): EAQVTQNPRYLITVTGKKLTVTCSQNMNHEYMSWYRQDPGLGLRQIYYSMNVEVTDKGDVPEGYKVSRKEKRNFPLILESPSPNQTSLYFCASSFSQLNEKLFFGSGTQLSVL.

The rearrangement links TRBV7-8 to TRBJ1-4; D unresolved. The V gene lost 6 bases and the J gene lost 3 bases, with 17 bases spanning the gap. Germline V lookup: CDR1 SGHVS, CDR2 FQNEAQ. The length of the CDR3 is 16 residues. The CDR3 DNA reads as TGTGCCAGCAGACCACACGGGAGAACACCTAATGAAAAACTGTTTTTT. Translated, it gives CASRPHGRTPNEKLFF. Together with reference TRBV7-8 and TRBJ1-4, the CDR3 gives the full variable domain: GAGVSQSPRYKVAKRGQDVALRCDPISGHVSLFWYQQALGQGPEFLTYFQNEAQLDKSGLPSDRFFAERPEGSVSTLKIQRTQQEDSAVYLCASRPHGRTPNEKLFFGSGTQLSVL.

The chain carries TRBV15 and TRBJ1-2; D uncertain. V shed 0 bases and J shed 5 bases, with 13 bases lying between them. The CDR3 consists of 15 residues. Per germline, CDR1 LNHNV and CDR2 YYDKDF (reference sequence). The CDR3 bases are TGTGCCACCAGCAGAGATTTCGCAGATACATATGGCTACACCTTC. It specifies CATSRDFADTYGYTF.

This rearrangement joins TRBV6-5 to TRBJ2-2; D uncertain. The germline V and J ends were trimmed by 7 bases and 7 bases, with 10 bases remaining between them. The CDR3 contains 12 residues. The V gene's germline CDR1 is MNHEY and CDR2 SVGAGI. Here the CDR3 reads CASTGAIGELFF. CDR3 sequence (DNA): TGTGCCAGCACAGGCGCGATCGGGGAGCTGTTTTTT.

Details on this clone: A read error may account for a junction end that differs from germline. The chain has TRBV7-7 and TRBJ2-3; 7 bases agree with TRBD2. The CDR3 runs to 14 residues. Germline CDR1 is SSHAT and CDR2 is FNYEAQ (reference sequence). In DNA, the CDR3 is TGTGCTAGCAGCTTAGCGGGCGTGGGGGATACGCAGTATTTT. Amino acids: CASSLAGVGDTQYF.

J is TRBJ2-1 and V is TRBV7-9; TRBD2 matches 7 bases. Germline loops: CDR1 SEHNR, CDR2 FQNEAQ (reference sequence). CDR3 length equals 18 residues. V lost 1 base, J lost 3 bases, and 12 bases stayed unmatched. The CDR3 nucleotides are TGTGCCAGCAGCTTAGGCTCCCCCTGGGCGGGAGACTACAATGAGCAGTTCTTC. It translates to CASSLGSPWAGDYNEQFF.

This chain connects TRBV7-8 to TRBJ2-1; tentative D call: TRBD1 (5 bases). This CDR3 is 16 amino acids long. Trimming took off 2 bases at V and 10 bases at J, with 21 bases between the two ends. Germline V gene lookup returns CDR1 SGHVS and CDR2 FQNEAQ. Written as DNA, the CDR3 is TGTGCCAGCAGCTTAATACAACAGGTCAGGGTGGGGGAGCAGTTCTTC. Amino acids: CASSLIQQVRVGEQFF.

This rearrangement joins TRBV6-1 to TRBJ1-5; D might be TRBD1 (5 bases). V was shortened by 4 bases and J by 1 base, with 11 bases between the two germline ends. The germline V gene encodes CDR1 MNHNS and CDR2 SASEGT. This CDR3 region has 15 residues. CDR3 bases: TGTGCCAGCAGTGGTCGGGACCTAAGCAATCAGCCCCAGCATTTT. This encodes CASSGRDLSNQPQHF.

V is TRBV12-5 and J is TRBJ2-5; 8 bases fit TRBD2. Germline V gene lookup returns CDR1 LGHNT and CDR2 FRNRAP. V dropped 5 bases and J dropped 5; count of bases not matched to a gene: 4. The CDR3 length is 13 residues. The DNA for the CDR3 is TGTGCTAGTGGTAAAGCGGGAGTGGAGACCCAGTACTTC. Protein sequence: CASGKAGVETQYF.

Points on this clone: A read error is possible here, since a much larger clone lies one base away. V is TRBV7-2 and J is TRBJ2-2; TRBD2 agrees at 9 bases. V shed 1 base and J 4 bases; nucleotides not matched to a gene: 10. The CDR3 length is 18 residues. Germline loops: CDR1 SGHTA, CDR2 FQGNSA. CDR3 nucleotides: TGTGCCAGCAGCTTAGGACTTAGCGGGAGTAGGGGCACCGGGGAGCTGTTTTTT. Its protein product is CASSLGLSGSRGTGELFF.

This sequence joins TRBV5-1 and TRBJ2-7, with D perhaps matching TRBD2 (6 bases). The CDR3 covers 14 residues. CDR1 and CDR2 (germline): SGHRS, YFSETQ. V shed 1 base and J shed 7 bases, with 15 bases lying between them. The CDR3 region has the DNA TGCGCCAGCAGCTTGATCAAACCTGGAGGGGAGCAGTACTTC. Protein product: CASSLIKPGGEQYF.

This rearrangement joins TRBV27 to TRBJ2-3; no clear D gene. The germline V gene encodes CDR1 MNHEY and CDR2 SMNVEV (reference sequence). This CDR3 has 11 residues. The germline V and J ends were trimmed by 5 bases and 4 bases, with 4 bases remaining between them. The CDR3 DNA reads as TGTGCCAGCAGTGTAGCAGATACGCAGTATTTT. Amino acids: CASSVADTQYF.

V gene TRBV19 combines with J gene TRBJ2-1; 11 bases match TRBD2. V was clipped by 4 bases and J by 3 bases; unmatched bases: 5. Germline values: CDR1 LNHDA, CDR2 SQIVND (reference sequence). The CDR3 is 16 amino acids. CDR3 coding DNA: TGTGCCAGTAGTAACATACTAGCGGGAGACTACAATGAGCAGTTCTTC. Protein sequence: CASSNILAGDYNEQFF.

This clone was seen more than once but under ten times. The chain has TRBV6-1 and TRBJ2-1; TRBD2 matches 11 bases. The CDR3 consists of 17 residues. Germline CDR1 reads MNHNS; CDR2 reads SASEGT. V lost 3 bases and J lost 8; bases outside the gene matches: 12. The CDR3 DNA reads TGTGCCAGCAGTGAGCCCCTTGCTAGCGGGAGGTTCGATGAGCAGTTCTTC. Its protein product is CASSEPLASGRFDEQFF.

The genes are TRBV7-9 and TRBJ1-4; the match to TRBD1 covers 9 bases. The CDR3 contains 19 residues. The V and J ends lost 5 bases and 5 bases, in that order; junction bases with no gene match: 18. Per germline, CDR1 SEHNR and CDR2 FQNEAQ (reference sequence). The CDR3 protein is CASSARRQGGRGGNEKLFF. The CDR3 DNA reads TGTGCCAGCAGCGCCCGGAGACAGGGGGGAAGGGGAGGCAATGAAAAACTGTTTTTT.

The chain has TRBV29-1 and TRBJ2-1; the match to TRBD1 covers 7 bases. The ends lost 1 base at V and 4 bases at J; junction bases unmatched: 7. The V gene's germline CDR1 is SQVTM and CDR2 ANQGSEA. The CDR3 consists of 15 residues. The chain's CDR3 is CSVEGGTETYNEQFF. The DNA for the CDR3 is TGCAGCGTTGAAGGGGGGACAGAGACTTACAATGAGCAGTTCTTC.

This chain links TRBV7-3 with TRBJ2-7; a weak D match, TRBD1 (6 bases). Germline CDR1 reads SGHTA; CDR2 reads FQGTGA. This CDR3 has 15 residues. The V end was cut by 2 bases, the J end by 3 bases, with 14 bases between. The CDR3: CASSLRAGENYEQYF. The CDR3 DNA is TGTGCCAGCAGCTTACGGGCAGGGGAAAACTACGAGCAGTACTTC.

The rearrangement uses TRBV5-1 and TRBJ2-7, with D uncertain. Trimming removed 0 bases from V and 3 bases from J, with 16 bases in between. The CDR3 loop spans 16 amino acids. Germline V gene data show CDR1 as SGHRS and CDR2 as YFSETQ. This chain's CDR3 is CASSLVSTNPNYEQYF. The CDR3 DNA follows: TGCGCCAGCAGCTTGGTGTCGACAAACCCGAACTACGAGCAGTACTTC.

This clone was detected ten times or more. This rearrangement joins TRBV4-2 to TRBJ2-7; 9 nucleotides match TRBD2. After removal of 1 base from V and 5 bases from J, the junction contained 6 bases not matched to a gene. The germline CDR1 and CDR2 sequences are LGHNA and YNFKEQ. The CDR3 loop spans 15 amino acids. DNA for the CDR3: TGTGCCAGCAGCCAAGGAGCGGGAGGCGTCGACGAGCAGTACTTC. Its translation is CASSQGAGGVDEQYF.

The chain couples TRBV6-5 to TRBJ2-7, with 13 bases identical to TRBD2. The germline V gene has CDR1 MNHEY and CDR2 SVGAGI. The V gene end was trimmed by 7 bases and the J gene end by 6 bases; junction bases not matched to a gene: 9. The CDR3 runs 15 residues. DNA for the CDR3: TGTGCCAGCAAGGTAGGGGGACTAGCGGGACGCGAGCAGTACTTC. It encodes CASKVGGLAGREQYF.